This entry is about one TCR beta chain. Its antigen remains unknown. The data are from a study of beta chain features in type 1 diabetes. Sorted populations all exceeded 95% purity. Expressed TCRB transcripts got sequenced, as all isolated RNA was reverse transcribed. The protocol was immunoSEQ multiplex PCR, while the TCRdb copy is restricted to in-frame clones and leaves out a portion. This sample has under 550,000 clones, with over 10% found just once. Between the trimmed V and J ends, which lost 0 bases and 1 base, there was a span of 19 bases. The CDR3 runs to 18 residues. Study-level findings and limits: Patients and controls would be equally affected if PCR favored shorter templates. Type 1 diabetes patients had TCRB CDR3s that were shorter (moderately but significantly so) in all four CD4+ subsets. Comparison showed that naive, central memory and Treg TCRB repertoires appeared more similar among patients than among healthy donors.

The chain has TRBV23-1 and TRBJ2-7, with D perhaps given as TRBD1 or TRBD2 (6 bases each). Being an ORF, TRBV23-1 has a function that is uncertain. The clonotype comes from a woman aged 18-35 years in good health. The material sequenced was naive CD4+ T cells from blood. The CDR3 here is CASSQSKSGGKGSYEQYV. DNA of the CDR3: TGCGCCAGCAGTCAATCGAAGTCCGGGGGCAAAGGGTCCTACGAGCAGTACGTC.